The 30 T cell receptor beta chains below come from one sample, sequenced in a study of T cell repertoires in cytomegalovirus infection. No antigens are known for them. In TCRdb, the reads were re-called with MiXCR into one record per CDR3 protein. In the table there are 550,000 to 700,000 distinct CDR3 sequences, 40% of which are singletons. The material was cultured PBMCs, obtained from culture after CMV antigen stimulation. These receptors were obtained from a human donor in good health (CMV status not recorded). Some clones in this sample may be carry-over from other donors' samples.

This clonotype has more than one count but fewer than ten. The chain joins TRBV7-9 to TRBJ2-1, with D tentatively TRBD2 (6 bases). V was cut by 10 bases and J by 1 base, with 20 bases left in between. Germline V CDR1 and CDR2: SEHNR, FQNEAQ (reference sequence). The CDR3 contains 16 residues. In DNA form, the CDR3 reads TGTGCCATCCCCCTTTTCGCGGGAAATTCCTACAATGAGCAGTTCTTC. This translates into CAIPLFAGNSYNEQFF.

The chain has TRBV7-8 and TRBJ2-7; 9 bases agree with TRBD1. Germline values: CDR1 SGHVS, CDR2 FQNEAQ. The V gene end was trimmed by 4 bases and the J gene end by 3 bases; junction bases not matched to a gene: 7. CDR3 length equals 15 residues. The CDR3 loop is CASSSRLDRGYEQYF. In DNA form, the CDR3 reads TGTGCCAGCAGCTCCCGACTGGACAGGGGCTACGAGCAGTACTTC.

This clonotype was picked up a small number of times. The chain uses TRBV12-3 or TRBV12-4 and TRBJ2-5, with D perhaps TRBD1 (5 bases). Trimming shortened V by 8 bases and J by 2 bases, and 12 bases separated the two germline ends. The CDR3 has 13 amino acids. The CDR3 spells CASGKRGQETQYF. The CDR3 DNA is TGTGCCAGCGGGAAAAGGGGTCAAGAGACCCAGTACTTC.

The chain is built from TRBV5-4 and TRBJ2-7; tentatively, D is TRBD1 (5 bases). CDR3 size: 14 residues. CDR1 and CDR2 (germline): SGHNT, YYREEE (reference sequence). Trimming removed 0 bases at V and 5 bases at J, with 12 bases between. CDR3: CASSLVDSDNEQYF. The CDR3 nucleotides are TGTGCCAGCAGCTTGGTTGACAGTGACAACGAGCAGTACTTC.

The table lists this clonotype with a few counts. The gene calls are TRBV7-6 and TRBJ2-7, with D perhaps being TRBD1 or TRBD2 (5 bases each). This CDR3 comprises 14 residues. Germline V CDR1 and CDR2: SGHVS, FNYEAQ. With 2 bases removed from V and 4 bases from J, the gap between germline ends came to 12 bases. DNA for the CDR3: TGTGCCAGCAGCTTACAGGGTGAGGGGTACGAGCAGTACTTC. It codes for CASSLQGEGYEQYF.

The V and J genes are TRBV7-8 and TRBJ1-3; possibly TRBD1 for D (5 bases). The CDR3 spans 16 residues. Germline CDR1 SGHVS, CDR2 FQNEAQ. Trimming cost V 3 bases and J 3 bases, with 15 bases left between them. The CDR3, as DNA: TGTGCCAGCAGCTTGATTGGGGGGGTTGTTGGAAACACCATATATTTT. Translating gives CASSLIGGVVGNTIYF.

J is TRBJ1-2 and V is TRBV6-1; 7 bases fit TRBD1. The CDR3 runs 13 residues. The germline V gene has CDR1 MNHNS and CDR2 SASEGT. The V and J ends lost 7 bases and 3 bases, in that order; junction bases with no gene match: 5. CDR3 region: CASNPGGDYGYTF. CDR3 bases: TGTGCCAGCAACCCAGGGGGGGACTATGGCTACACCTTC.

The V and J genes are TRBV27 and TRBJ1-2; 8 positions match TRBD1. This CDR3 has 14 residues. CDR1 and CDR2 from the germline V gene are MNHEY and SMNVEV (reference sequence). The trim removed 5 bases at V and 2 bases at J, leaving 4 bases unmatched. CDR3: CASSEDRVNYGYTF. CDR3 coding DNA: TGTGCCAGCAGTGAGGACAGGGTGAACTATGGCTACACCTTC.

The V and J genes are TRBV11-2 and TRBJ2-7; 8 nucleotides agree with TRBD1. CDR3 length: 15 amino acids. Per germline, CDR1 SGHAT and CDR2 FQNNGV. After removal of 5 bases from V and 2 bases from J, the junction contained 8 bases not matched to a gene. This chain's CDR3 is CASSAPGTGAYEQYF. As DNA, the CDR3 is TGTGCCAGCAGCGCTCCCGGGACAGGAGCCTACGAGCAGTACTTC.

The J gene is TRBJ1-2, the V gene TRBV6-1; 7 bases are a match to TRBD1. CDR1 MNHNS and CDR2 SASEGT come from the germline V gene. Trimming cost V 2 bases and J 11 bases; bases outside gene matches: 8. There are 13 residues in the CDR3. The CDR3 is CASSEWGQSQYTF. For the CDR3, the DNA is TGTGCCAGCAGTGAATGGGGACAGAGCCAATACACCTTC.

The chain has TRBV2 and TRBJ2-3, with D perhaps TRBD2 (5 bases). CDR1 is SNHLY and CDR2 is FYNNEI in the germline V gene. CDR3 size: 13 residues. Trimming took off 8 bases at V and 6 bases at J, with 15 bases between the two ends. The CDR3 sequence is CASSPDPGDTQYF. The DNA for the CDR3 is TGTGCCAGCTCTCCGGACCCGGGGGATACGCAGTATTTT.

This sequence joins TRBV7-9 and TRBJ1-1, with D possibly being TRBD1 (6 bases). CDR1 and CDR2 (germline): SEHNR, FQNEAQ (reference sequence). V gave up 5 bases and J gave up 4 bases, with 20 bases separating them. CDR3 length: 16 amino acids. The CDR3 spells CASSPRSTGSGTEAFF. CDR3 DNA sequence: TGTGCCAGCAGCCCGAGATCCACAGGGTCGGGCACTGAAGCTTTCTTT. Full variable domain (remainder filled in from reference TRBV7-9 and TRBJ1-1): DTGVSQNPRHKITKRGQNVTFRCDPISEHNRLYWYRQTLGQGPEFLTYFQNEAQLEKSRLLSDRFSAERPKGSFSTLEIQRTEQGDSAMYLCASSPRSTGSGTEAFFGQGTRLTVV.

This CDR3 is CASSLVLGGRAQTQYF. As DNA, the CDR3 is TGTGCCAGCAGCTTGGTACTGGGCGGGAGGGCCCAGACCCAGTACTTC. V usage is TRBV5-6 and J usage is TRBJ2-5; 9 bases map to TRBD2. The CDR3 totals 16 residues. J gave up 6 bases and V 0 bases, and 9 bases lay outside the gene matches. Germline CDR1 is SGHDT and CDR2 is YYEEEE.

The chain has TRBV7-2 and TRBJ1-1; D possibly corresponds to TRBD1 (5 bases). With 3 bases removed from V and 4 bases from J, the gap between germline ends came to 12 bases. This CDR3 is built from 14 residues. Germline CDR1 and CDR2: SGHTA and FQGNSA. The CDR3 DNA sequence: TGTGCCAGCAGCTTTAGGGGAGTTATCACTGAAGCTTTCTTT. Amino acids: CASSFRGVITEAFF.

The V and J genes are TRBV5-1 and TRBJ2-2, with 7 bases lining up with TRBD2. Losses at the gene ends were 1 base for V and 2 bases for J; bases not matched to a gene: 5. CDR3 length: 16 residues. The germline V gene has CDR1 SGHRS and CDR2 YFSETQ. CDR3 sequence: CASSLRVAGNTGELFF. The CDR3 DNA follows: TGCGCCAGCAGCTTGCGGGTAGCGGGCAACACCGGGGAGCTGTTTTTT.

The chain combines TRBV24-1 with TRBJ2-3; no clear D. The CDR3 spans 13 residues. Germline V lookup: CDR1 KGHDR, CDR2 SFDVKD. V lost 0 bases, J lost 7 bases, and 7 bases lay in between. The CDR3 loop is CATSDLARNTQYF. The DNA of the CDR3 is TGTGCCACCAGTGATTTGGCGCGGAATACGCAGTATTTT.

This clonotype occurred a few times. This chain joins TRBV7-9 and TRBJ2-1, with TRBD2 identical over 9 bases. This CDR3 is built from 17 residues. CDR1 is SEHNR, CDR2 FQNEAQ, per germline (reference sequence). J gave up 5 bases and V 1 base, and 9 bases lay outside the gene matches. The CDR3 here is CASSLGSSGLADNEQFF. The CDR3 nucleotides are TGTGCCAGCAGCTTAGGCTCCTCGGGACTAGCAGACAATGAGCAGTTCTTC.

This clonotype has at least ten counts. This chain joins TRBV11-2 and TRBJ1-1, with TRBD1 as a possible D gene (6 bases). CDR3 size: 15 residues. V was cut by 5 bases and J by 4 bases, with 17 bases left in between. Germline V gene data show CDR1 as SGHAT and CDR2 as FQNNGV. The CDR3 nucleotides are TGTGCCAGCAGCCCGTATCGGGGGCCGCTCACTGAAGCTTTCTTT. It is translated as CASSPYRGPLTEAFF. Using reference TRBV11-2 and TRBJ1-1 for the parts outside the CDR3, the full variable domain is EAGVAQSPRYKIIEKRQSVAFWCNPISGHATLYWYQQILGQGPKLLIQFQNNGVVDDSQLPKDRFSAERLKGVDSTLKIQPAKLEDSAVYLCASSPYRGPLTEAFFGQGTRLTVV.

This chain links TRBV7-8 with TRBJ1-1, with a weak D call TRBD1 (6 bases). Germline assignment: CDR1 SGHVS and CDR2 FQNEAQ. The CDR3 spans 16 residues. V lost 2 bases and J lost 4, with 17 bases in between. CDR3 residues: CASSLQWGPGGTEAFF. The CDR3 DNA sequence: TGTGCCAGCAGCTTACAATGGGGGCCTGGGGGCACTGAAGCTTTCTTT.

CDR3 DNA sequence: TGTGCCAGCAGCTCCGGACAGCTTAGCAATCAGCCCCAGCATTTT. Its translation: CASSSGQLSNQPQHF. This chain connects TRBV7-2 to TRBJ1-5; possibly TRBD1 for D (6 bases). Germline V gives CDR1 SGHTA, CDR2 FQGNSA. Trimming removed 4 bases from V and 0 bases from J, with 10 bases in between. The CDR3 length is 15 residues.

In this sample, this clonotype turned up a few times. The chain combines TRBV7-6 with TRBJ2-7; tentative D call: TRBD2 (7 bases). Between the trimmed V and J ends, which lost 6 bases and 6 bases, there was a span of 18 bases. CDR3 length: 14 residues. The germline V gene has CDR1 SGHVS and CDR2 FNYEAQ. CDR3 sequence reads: CASSVGGRGGEQYF. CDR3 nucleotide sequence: TGTGCCAGCAGTGTGGGGGGGCGCGGTGGCGAGCAGTACTTC.

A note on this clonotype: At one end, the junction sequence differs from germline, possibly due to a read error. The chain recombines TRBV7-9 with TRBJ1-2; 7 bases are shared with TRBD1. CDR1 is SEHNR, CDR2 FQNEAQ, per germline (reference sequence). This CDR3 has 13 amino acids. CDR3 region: CASGRYTQGGSTF. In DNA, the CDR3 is TGTGCCAGCGGCCGGTATACCCAGGGGGGCTCCACCTTC.

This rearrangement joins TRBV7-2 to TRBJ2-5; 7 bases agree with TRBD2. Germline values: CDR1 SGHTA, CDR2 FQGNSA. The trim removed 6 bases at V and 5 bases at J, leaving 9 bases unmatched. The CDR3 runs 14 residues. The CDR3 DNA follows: TGTGCCAGCAGTGCGCTCGGGGGGAGGGAGACCCAGTACTTC. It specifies CASSALGGRETQYF.

CDR3 DNA: TGTGCCAGCAGCTCAGTGCCCGGGGCCAACGTCCTGACTTTC. It yields the protein CASSSVPGANVLTF. The chain has TRBV7-6 and TRBJ2-6; D remains ambiguous. The V end was cut by 4 bases, the J end by 4 bases, with 8 bases between. Germline CDR1 is SGHVS and CDR2 is FNYEAQ. This CDR3 spans 14 amino acids.

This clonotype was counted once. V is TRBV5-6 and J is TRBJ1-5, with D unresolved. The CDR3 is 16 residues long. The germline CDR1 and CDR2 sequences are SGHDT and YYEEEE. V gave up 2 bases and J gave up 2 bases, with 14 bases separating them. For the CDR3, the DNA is TGTGCCAGCAGCTTTTTTGCGGTTGGAGGCAATCAGCCCCAGCATTTT. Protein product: CASSFFAVGGNQPQHF.

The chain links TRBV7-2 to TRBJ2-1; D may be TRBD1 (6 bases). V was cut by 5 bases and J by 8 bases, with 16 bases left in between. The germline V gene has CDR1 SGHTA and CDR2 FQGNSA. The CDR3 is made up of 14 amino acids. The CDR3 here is CASSARTVEHEQFF. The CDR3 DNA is TGTGCCAGCAGCGCCCGGACAGTGGAGCATGAGCAGTTCTTC. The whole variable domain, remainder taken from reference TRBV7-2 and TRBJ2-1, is GAGVSQSPSNKVTEKGKDVELRCDPISGHTALYWYRQSLGQGLEFLIYFQGNSAPDKSGLPSDRFSAERTGGSVSTLTIQRTQQEDSAVYLCASSARTVEHEQFFGPGTRLTVL.

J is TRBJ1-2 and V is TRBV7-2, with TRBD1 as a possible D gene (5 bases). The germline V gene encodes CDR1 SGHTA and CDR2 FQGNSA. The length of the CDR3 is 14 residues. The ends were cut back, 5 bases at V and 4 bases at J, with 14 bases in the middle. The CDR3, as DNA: TGTGCCAGCAGCGCAAATAGGGGTATCTATGGCTACACCTTC. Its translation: CASSANRGIYGYTF.

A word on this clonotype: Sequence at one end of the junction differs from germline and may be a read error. CDR3 loop: CTSSENKGPLPQHF. DNA of the CDR3: TGTACCAGCAGTGAAAATAAAGGTCCCTTGCCCCAGCATTTT. V and J are TRBV6-1 and TRBJ1-5; D not resolved. Germline CDR1 is MNHNS and CDR2 is SASEGT. The CDR3 is made up of 14 amino acids.

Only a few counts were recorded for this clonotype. CDR3 bases: TGTGCCAGCAGCTTATATGACCGTCCCCTCCACTTT. Amino acid sequence: CASSLYDRPLHF. The chain has TRBV7-2 and TRBJ1-6, with D hard to call. The germline gives CDR1 SGHTA, CDR2 FQGNSA. The CDR3 runs 12 residues. The V and J ends lost 2 bases and 13 bases respectively, with 9 bases between them.

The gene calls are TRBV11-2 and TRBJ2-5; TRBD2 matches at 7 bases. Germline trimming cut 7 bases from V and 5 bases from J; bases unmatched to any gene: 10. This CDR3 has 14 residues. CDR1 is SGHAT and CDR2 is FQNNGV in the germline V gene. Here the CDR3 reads CASTPPGGDETQYF. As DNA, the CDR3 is TGTGCCAGCACCCCGCCGGGAGGAGATGAGACCCAGTACTTC.